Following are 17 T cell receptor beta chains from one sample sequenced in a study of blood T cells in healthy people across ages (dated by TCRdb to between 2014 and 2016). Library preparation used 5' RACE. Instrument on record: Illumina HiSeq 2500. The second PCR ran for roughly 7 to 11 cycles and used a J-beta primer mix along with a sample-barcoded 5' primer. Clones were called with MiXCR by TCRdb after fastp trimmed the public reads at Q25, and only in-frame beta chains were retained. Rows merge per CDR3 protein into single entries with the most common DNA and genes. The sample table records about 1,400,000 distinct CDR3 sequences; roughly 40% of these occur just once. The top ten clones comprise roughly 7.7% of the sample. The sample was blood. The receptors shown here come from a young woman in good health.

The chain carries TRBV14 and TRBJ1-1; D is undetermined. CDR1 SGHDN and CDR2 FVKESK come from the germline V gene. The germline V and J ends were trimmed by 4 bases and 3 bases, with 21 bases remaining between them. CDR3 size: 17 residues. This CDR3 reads CASSPPTLGIGDTEAFF. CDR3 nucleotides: TGTGCCAGCAGCCCACCGACTCTCGGGATAGGAGACACTGAAGCTTTCTTT.

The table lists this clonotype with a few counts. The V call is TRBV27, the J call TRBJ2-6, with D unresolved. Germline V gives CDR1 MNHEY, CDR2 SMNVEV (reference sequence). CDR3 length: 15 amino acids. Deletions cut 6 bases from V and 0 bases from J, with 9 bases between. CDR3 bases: TGTGCCAGCAGAAATCTCGGCTCTGGGGCCAACGTCCTGACTTTC. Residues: CASRNLGSGANVLTF.

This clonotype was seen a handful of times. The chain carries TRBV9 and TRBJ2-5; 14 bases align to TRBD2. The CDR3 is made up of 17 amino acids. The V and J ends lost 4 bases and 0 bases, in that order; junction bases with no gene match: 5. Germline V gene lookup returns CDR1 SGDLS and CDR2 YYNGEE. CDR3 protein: CASSPGLAGANQETQYF. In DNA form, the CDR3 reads TGTGCCAGCAGCCCGGGACTAGCGGGGGCCAACCAAGAGACCCAGTACTTC.

CDR3 amino acids: CASTRTGFEAFF. The CDR3, as DNA: TGTGCCAGCACCCGTACCGGCTTTGAAGCTTTCTTT. The chain links TRBV3-1 to TRBJ1-1, with D uncertain. This CDR3 is built from 12 residues. Trimming removed 7 bases from V and 7 bases from J, with 13 bases in between. Looked up from germline, CDR1 is LGHDT and CDR2 is YNNKEL (reference sequence).

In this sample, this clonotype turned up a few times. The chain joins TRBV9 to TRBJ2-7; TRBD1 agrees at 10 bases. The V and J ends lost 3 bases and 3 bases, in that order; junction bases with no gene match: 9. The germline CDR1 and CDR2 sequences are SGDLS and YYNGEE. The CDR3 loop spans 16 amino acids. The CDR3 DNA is TGTGCCAGCAGCGGTACCCCGGGACAGGGGCTCTACGAGCAGTACTTC. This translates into CASSGTPGQGLYEQYF.

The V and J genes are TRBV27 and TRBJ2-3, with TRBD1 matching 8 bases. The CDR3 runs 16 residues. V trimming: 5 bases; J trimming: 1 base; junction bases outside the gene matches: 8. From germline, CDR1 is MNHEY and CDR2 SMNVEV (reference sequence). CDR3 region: CASSPSPTGGTDTQYF. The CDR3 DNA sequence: TGTGCCAGCAGTCCCTCGCCGACAGGGGGCACAGATACGCAGTATTTT.

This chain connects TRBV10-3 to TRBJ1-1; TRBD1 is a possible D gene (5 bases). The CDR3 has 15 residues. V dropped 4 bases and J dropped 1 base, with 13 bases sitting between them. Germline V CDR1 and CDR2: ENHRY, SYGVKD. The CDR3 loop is CAISADTLRNTEAFF. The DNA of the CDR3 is TGTGCCATCAGTGCGGACACCCTGAGGAACACTGAAGCTTTCTTT.

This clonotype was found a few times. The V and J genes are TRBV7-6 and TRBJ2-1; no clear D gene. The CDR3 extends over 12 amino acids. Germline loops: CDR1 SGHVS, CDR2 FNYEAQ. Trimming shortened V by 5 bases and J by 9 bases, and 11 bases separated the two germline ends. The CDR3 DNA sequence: TGTGCCAGCAGCGAAATGACTTCTGAGCAGTTCTTC. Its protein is CASSEMTSEQFF. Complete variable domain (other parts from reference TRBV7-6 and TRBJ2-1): GAGVSQSPRYKVTKRGQDVALRCDPISGHVSLYWYRQALGQGPEFLTYFNYEAQQDKSGLPNDRFSAERPEGSISTLTIQRTEQRDSAMYRCASSEMTSEQFFGPGTRLTVL.

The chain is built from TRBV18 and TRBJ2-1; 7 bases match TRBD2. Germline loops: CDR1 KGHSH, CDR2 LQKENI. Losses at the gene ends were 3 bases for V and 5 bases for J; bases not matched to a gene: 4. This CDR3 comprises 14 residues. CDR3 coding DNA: TGTGCCAGCTCACCTGGGACTATCCACAATGAGCAGTTCTTC. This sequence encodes CASSPGTIHNEQFF.

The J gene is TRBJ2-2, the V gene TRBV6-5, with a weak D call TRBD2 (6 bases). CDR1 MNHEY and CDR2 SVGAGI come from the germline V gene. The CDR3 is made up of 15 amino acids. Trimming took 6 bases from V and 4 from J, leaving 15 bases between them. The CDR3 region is CASSPQGLTTGELFF. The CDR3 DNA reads TGTGCCAGCAGCCCCCAGGGACTCACCACCGGGGAGCTGTTTTTT.

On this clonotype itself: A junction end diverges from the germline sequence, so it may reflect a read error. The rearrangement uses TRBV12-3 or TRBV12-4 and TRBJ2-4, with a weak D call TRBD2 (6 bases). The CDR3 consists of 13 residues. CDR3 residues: CASSVAAKNIQYF. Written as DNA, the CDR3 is TGTGCCAGCAGTGTAGCGGCAAAAAACATTCAGTACTTC.

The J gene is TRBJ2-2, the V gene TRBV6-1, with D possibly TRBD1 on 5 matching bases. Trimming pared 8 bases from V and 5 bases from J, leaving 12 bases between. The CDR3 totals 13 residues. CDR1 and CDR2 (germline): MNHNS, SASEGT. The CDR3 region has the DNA TGTGCCAGCCGTCCAGGGCATACCGGGGAGCTGTTTTTT. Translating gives CASRPGHTGELFF.

The CDR3 nucleotides are TGTGCCAGCAGCAGACAGGGTATTTTTCACGTCGGGCAGTACTTC. Translation: CASSRQGIFHVGQYF. The chain has TRBV12-3 or TRBV12-4 and TRBJ2-5, with 7 bases fitting TRBD1. This CDR3 has 15 residues. With 6 bases clipped from V and 11 bases from J, the junction kept 18 bases outside the gene matches.

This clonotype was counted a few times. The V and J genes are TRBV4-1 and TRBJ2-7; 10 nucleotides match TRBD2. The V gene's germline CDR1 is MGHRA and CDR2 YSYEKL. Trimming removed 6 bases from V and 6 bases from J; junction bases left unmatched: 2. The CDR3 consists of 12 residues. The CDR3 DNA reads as TGCGCCAGCAGGTCTAGCGGGAGCGAGCAGTACTTC. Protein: CASRSSGSEQYF.

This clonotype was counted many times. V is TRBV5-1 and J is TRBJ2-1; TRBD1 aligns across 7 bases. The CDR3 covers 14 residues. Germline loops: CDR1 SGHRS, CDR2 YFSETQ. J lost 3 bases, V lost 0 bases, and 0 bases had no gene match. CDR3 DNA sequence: TGCGCCAGCAGCTTGGGGGACAGCTACAATGAGCAGTTCTTC. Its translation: CASSLGDSYNEQFF.

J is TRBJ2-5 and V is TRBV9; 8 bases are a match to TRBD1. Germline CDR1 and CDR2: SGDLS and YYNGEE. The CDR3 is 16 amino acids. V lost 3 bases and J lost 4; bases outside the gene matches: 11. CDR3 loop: CASSAYGTGVGETQYF. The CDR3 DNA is TGTGCCAGCAGCGCTTACGGGACAGGAGTAGGAGAGACCCAGTACTTC.

The CDR3 DNA is TGTGCCAGCAGTCCGACTAGCACCCAACAAGAGACCCAGTTCTTC. Translating it yields CASSPTSTQQETQFF. The V gene is TRBV6-5, the J gene TRBJ2-5; 7 bases map to TRBD2. The assigned J gene may be wrong: the sequence end matches TRBJ2-1 better. The CDR3 loop spans 15 amino acids. CDR1 is MNHEY and CDR2 is SVGAGI in the germline V gene.